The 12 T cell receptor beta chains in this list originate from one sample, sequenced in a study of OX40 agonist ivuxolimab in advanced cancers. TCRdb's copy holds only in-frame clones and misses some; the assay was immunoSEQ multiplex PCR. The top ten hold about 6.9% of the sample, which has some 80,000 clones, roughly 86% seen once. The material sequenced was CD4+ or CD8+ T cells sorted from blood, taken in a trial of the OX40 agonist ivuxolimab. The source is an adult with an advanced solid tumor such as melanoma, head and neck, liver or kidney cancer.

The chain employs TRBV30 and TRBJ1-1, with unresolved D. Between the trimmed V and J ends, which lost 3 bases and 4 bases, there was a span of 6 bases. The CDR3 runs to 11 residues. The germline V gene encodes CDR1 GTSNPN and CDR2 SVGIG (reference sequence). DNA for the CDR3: TGTGCCTGGAGAGCGAGCACTGAAGCTTTCTTT. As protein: CAWRASTEAFF.

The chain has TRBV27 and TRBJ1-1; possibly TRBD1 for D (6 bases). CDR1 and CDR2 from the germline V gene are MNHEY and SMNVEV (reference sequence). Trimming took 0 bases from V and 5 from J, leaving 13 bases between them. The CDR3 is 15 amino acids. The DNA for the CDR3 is TGTGCCAGCAGTTTATCTACAGGGTTGAGGACTGAAGCTTTCTTT. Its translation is CASSLSTGLRTEAFF.

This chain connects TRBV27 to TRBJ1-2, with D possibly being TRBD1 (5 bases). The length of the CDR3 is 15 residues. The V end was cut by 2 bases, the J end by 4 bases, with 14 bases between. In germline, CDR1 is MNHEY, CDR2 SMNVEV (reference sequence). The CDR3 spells CASSLIGGSPYGYTF. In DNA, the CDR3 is TGTGCCAGCAGTTTAATCGGGGGGTCCCCCTATGGCTACACCTTC.

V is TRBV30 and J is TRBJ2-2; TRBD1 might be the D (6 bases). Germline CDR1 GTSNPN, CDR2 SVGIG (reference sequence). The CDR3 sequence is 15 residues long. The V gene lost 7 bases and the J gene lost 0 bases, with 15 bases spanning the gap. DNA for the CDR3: TGTGCCTCTCGCTCCGGGACAACGAACACCGGGGAGCTGTTTTTT. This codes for CASRSGTTNTGELFF.

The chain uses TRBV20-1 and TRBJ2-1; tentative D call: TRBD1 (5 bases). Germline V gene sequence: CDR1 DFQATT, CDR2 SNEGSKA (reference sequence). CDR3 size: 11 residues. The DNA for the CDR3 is TGCAGCCCCATCCAGGGTAATGAGCAGTTCTTC. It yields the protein CSPIQGNEQFF.

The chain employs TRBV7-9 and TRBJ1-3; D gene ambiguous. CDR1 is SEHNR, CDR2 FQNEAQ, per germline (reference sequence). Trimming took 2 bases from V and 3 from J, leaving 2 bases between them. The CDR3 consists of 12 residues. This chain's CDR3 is CASSLSGNTIYF. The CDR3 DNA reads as TGTGCCAGCAGCTTAAGTGGAAACACCATATATTTT.

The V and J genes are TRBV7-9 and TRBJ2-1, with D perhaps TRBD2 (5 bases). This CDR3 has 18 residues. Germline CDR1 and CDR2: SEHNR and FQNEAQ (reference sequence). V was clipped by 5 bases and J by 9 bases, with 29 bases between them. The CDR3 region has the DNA TGTGCCAGCAGCAACTTGAAAGTACAGTCAAATGGACTTGGTGAGCAGTTCTTC. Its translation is CASSNLKVQSNGLGEQFF.

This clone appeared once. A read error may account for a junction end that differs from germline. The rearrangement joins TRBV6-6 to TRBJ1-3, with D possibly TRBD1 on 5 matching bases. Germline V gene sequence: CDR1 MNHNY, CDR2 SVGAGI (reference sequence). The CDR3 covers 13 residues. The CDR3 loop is CAGRDPSGNTIYF. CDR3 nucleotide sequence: TGTGCCGGCAGGGACCCTTCTGGAAACACCATATATTTT.

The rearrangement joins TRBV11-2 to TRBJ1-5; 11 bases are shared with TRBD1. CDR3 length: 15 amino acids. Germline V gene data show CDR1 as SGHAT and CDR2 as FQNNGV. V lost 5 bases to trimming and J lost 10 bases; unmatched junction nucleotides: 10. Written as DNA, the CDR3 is TGTGCCAGCAGCCGAGGACAGGGGGCCTTAAACCCCCAGCATTTT. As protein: CASSRGQGALNPQHF.

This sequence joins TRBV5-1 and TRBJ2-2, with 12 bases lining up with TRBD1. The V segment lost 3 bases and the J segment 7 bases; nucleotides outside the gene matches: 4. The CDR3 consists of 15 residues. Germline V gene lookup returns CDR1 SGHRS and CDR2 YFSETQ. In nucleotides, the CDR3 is TGCGCCAGCAGCTCGGGACAGGGGGCGAACGGGGAGCTGTTTTTT. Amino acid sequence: CASSSGQGANGELFF.

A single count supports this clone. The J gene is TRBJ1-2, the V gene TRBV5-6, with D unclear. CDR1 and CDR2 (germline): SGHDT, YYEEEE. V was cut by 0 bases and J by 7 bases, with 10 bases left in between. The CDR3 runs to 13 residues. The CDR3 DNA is TGTGCCAGCAGCTTGGTCTTCGGAAGTGGCTACACCTTC. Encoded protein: CASSLVFGSGYTF.

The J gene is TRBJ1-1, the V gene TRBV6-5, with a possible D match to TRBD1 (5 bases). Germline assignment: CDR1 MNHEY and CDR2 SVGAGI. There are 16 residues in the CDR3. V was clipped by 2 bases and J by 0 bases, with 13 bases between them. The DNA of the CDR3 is TGTGCCAGCAGTTACGCACCGACAGACTTGAACACTGAAGCTTTCTTT. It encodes CASSYAPTDLNTEAFF.